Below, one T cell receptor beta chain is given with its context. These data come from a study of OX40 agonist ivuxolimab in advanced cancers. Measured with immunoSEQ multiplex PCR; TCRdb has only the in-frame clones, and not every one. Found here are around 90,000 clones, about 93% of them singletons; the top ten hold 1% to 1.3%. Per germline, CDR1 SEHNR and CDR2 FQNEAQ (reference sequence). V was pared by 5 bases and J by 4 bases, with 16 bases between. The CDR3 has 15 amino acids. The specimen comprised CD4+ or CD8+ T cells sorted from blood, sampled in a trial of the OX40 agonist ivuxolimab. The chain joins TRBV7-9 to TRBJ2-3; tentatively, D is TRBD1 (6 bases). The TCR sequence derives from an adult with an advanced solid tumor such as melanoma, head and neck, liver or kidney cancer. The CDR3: CASSPGHFNSDTQYF. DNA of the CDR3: TGTGCCAGCAGCCCGGGACACTTTAACTCAGATACGCAGTATTTT. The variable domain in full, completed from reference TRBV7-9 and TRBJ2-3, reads DTGVSQNPRHKITKRGQNVTFRCDPISEHNRLYWYRQTLGQGPEFLTYFQNEAQLEKSRLLSDRFSAERPKGSFSTLEIQRTEQGDSAMYLCASSPGHFNSDTQYFGPGTRLTVL.